This TCR beta chain was recovered during a study of control samples from healthy donors and cancer patients. The V gene end was trimmed by 6 bases and the J gene end by 5 bases; junction bases not matched to a gene: 5. This CDR3 has 14 amino acids. The germline V gene has CDR1 MNHEY and CDR2 SMNVEV (reference sequence). Libraries were prepared by immunoSEQ multiplex PCR; TCRdb keeps only in-frame clonotypes and omits some of them. The sample shows under 200,000 clones, approximately 96% of them seen only once. The sequence derives from a woman aged 40 to 49 in good health. Sequenced input: blood. The rearrangement links TRBV27 to TRBJ2-5, with 11 bases matching TRBD2. CDR3: CASSASGGRETQYF. CDR3 nucleotides: TGTGCCAGCAGCGCTAGCGGGGGGCGGGAGACCCAGTACTTC.